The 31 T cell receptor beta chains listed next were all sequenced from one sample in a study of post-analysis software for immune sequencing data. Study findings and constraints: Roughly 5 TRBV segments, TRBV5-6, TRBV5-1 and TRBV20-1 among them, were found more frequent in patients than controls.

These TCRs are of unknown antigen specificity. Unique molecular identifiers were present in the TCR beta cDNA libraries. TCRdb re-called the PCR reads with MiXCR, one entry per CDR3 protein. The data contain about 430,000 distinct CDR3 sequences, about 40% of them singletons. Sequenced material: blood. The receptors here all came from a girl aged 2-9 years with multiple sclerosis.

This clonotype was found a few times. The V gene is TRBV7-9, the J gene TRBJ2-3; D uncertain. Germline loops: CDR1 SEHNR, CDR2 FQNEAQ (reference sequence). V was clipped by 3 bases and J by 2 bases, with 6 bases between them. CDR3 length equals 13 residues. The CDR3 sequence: CASSFESTDTQYF. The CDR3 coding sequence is TGTGCCAGCAGCTTTGAGTCCACAGATACGCAGTATTTT.

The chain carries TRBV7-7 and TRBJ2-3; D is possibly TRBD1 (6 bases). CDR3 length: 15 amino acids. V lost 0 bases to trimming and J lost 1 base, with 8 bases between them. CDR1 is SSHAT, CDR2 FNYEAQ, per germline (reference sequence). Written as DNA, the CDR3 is TGTGCCAGCAGCTTAGCGGGACATCGCACAGATACGCAGTATTTT. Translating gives CASSLAGHRTDTQYF.

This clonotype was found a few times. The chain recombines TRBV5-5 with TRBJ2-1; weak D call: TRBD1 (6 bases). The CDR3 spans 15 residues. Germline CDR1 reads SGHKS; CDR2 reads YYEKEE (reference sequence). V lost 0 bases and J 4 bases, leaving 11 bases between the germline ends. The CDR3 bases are TGTGCCAGCAGCTTGGACTGGACAGCTTACAATGAGCAGTTCTTC. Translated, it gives CASSLDWTAYNEQFF. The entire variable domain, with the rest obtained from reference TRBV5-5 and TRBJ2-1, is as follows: DAGVTQSPTHLIKTRGQQVTLRCSPISGHKSVSWYQQVLGQGPQFIFQYYEKEERGRGNFPDRFSARQFPNYSSELNVNALLLGDSALYLCASSLDWTAYNEQFFGPGTRLTVL.

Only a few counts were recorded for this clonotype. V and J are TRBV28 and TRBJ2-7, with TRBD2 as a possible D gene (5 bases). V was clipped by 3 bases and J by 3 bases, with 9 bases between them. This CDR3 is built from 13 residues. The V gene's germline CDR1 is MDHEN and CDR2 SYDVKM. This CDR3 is CASSFDGIYEQYF. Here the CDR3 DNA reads TGTGCCAGCAGTTTCGACGGGATCTACGAGCAGTACTTC.

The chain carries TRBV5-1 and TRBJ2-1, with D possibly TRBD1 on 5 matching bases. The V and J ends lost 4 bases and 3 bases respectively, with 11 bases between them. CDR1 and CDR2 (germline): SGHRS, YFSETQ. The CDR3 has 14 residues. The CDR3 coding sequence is TGCGCCAGCAGCCCTCTGACAGACTACAATGAGCAGTTCTTC. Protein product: CASSPLTDYNEQFF.

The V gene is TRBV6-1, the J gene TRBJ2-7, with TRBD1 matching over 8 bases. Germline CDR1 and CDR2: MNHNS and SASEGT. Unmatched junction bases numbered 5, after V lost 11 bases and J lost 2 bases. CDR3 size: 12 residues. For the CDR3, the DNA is TGTGCCGGTCGGGACAGGACCTACGAGCAGTACTTC. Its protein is CAGRDRTYEQYF.

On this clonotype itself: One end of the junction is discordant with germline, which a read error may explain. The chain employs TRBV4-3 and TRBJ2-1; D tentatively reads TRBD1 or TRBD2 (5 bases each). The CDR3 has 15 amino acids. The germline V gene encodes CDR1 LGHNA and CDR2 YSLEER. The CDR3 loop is CAGSQVASRGNEQFF. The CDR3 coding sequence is TGCGCCGGCAGCCAAGTTGCGTCGAGGGGCAATGAGCAGTTCTTC.

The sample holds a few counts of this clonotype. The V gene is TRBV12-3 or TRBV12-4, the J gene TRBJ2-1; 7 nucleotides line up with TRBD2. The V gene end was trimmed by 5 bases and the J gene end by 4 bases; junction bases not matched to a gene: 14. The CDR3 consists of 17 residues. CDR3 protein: CASSLRPGGYVYNEQFF. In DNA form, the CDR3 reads TGTGCCAGCAGTCTACGACCGGGGGGTTACGTTTACAATGAGCAGTTCTTC.

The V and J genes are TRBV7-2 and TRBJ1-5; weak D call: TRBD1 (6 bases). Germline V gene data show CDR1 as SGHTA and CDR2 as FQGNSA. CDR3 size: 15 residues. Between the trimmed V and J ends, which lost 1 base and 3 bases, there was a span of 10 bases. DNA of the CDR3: TGTGCCAGCAGCTTAGATGGACAGTTCAATCAGCCCCAGCATTTT. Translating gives CASSLDGQFNQPQHF.

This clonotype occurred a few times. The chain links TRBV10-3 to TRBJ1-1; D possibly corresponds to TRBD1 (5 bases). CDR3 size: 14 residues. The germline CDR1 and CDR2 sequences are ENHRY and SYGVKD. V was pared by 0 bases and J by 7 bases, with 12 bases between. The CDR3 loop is CAISESGQGSEAFF. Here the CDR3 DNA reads TGTGCCATCAGTGAGTCAGGACAAGGGAGTGAAGCTTTCTTT.

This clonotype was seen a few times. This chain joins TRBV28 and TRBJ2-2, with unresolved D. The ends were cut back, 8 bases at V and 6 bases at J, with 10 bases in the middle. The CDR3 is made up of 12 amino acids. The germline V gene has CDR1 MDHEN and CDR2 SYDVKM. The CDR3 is CASYVGSGELFF. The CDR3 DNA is TGTGCCAGCTACGTTGGGTCCGGGGAGCTGTTTTTT.

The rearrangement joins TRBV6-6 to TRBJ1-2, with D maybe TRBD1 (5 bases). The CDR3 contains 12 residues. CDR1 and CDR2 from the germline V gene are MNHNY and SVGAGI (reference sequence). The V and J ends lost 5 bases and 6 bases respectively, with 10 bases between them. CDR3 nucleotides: TGTGCCAGCAGTATCCCAGGGAATGGCTACACCTTC. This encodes CASSIPGNGYTF.

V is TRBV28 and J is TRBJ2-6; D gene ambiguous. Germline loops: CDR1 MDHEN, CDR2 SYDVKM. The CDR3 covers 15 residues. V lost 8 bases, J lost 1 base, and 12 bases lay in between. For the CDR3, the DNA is TGTGCCAGCGCAGATCCGAAATCTGGGGCCAACGTCCTGACTTTC. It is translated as CASADPKSGANVLTF.

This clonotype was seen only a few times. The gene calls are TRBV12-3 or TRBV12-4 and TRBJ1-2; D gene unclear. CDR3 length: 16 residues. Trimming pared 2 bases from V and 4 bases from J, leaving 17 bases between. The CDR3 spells CASSLSVRRKTYGYTF. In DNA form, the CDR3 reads TGTGCCAGCAGTTTAAGTGTGAGACGGAAAACCTATGGCTACACCTTC.

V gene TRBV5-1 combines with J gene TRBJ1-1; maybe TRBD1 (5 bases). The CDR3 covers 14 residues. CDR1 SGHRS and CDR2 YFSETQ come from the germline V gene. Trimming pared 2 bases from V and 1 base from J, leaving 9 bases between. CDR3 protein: CASSFQGGNTEAFF. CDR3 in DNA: TGCGCCAGCAGCTTCCAGGGCGGGAACACTGAAGCTTTCTTT.

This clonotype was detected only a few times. CDR3 DNA sequence: TGTGCTAGTGGTTTGGTCTTTCCCGGGACAGGGGGCGCCGCTGGCTACACCTTC. Translating it yields CASGLVFPGTGGAAGYTF. V is TRBV12-5 and J is TRBJ1-2, with 12 bases matching TRBD1. CDR1 is LGHNT and CDR2 is FRNRAP in the germline V gene. The CDR3 is 18 residues long. J lost 7 bases, V lost 0 bases, and 12 bases had no gene match.

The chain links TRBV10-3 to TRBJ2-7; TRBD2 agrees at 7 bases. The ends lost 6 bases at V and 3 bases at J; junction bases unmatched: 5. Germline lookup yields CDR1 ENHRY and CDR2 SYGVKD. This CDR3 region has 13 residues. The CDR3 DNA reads TGTGCCATCAGAGGACTAGAAATCTACGAGCAGTACTTC. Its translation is CAIRGLEIYEQYF.

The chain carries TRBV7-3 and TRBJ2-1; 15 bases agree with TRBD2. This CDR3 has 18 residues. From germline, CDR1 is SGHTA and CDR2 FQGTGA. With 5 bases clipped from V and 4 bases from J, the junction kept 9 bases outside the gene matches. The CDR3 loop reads CASSKRTSGGGAYNEQFF. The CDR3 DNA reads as TGTGCCAGCAGCAAAAGGACTAGCGGGGGGGGTGCTTACAATGAGCAGTTCTTC.

CDR3 in amino acids: CASSPRTRSDTQYF. For the CDR3, the DNA is TGTGCCAGCAGTCCGAGGACTAGATCAGATACGCAGTATTTT. This chain joins TRBV6-6 and TRBJ2-3; 7 nucleotides align to TRBD2. The V gene end was trimmed by 5 bases and the J gene end by 4 bases; junction bases not matched to a gene: 6. Germline V gene lookup returns CDR1 MNHNY and CDR2 SVGAGI (reference sequence). This CDR3 is 14 amino acids long.

The CDR3 loop is CASSRYRDPNQPQHF. As DNA, the CDR3 is TGCGCCAGCAGCCGATACCGGGACCCCAATCAGCCCCAGCATTTT. V and J are TRBV4-3 and TRBJ1-5; a possible D gene is TRBD1 (5 bases). V was clipped by 4 bases and J by 3 bases, with 13 bases between them. Germline CDR1 reads LGHNA; CDR2 reads YSLEER. The CDR3 runs to 15 residues.

The CDR3 loop reads CASSSHARELRYEQYF. CDR3 DNA: TGTGCCAGCAGCTCCCATGCGAGGGAATTACGCTACGAGCAGTACTTC. V usage is TRBV7-2 and J usage is TRBJ2-7, with TRBD2 as a possible D gene (5 bases). Germline loops: CDR1 SGHTA, CDR2 FQGNSA. CDR3 length: 16 amino acids. Trimming stripped 4 bases from V and 3 bases from J, with 19 bases between.

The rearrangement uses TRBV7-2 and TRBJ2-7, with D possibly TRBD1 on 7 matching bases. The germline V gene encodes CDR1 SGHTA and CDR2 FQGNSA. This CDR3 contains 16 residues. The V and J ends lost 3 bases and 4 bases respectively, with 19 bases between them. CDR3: CASSLGRRTGDYEQYF. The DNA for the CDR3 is TGTGCCAGCAGCTTGGGGAGGCGGACAGGCGATTACGAGCAGTACTTC.

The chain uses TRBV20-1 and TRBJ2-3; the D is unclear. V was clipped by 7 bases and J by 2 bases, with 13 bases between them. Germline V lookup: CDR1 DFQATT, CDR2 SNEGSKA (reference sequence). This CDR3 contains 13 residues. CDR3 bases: TGCAGTGTCCCAGGTGGCCCCACAGATACGCAGTATTTT. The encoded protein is CSVPGGPTDTQYF.

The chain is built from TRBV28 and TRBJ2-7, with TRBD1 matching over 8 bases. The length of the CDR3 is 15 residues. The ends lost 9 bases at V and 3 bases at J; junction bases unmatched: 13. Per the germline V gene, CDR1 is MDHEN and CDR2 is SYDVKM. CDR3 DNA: TGTGCCAGTTGGGGGCTACGGACAGGGAACTACGAGCAGTACTTC. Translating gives CASWGLRTGNYEQYF.

The CDR3, as DNA: TGTGCCAGCAGAAGGGACAGGGCCAGATACGAGCAGTACTTC. It yields the protein CASRRDRARYEQYF. The V and J genes are TRBV11-2 and TRBJ2-7, with 9 bases lining up with TRBD1. Looked up from germline, CDR1 is SGHAT and CDR2 is FQNNGV. CDR3 length: 14 residues. V lost 6 bases and J lost 4; bases outside the gene matches: 7. Full variable domain (remainder filled in from reference TRBV11-2 and TRBJ2-7): EAGVAQSPRYKIIEKRQSVAFWCNPISGHATLYWYQQILGQGPKLLIQFQNNGVVDDSQLPKDRFSAERLKGVDSTLKIQPAKLEDSAVYLCASRRDRARYEQYFGPGTRLTVT.

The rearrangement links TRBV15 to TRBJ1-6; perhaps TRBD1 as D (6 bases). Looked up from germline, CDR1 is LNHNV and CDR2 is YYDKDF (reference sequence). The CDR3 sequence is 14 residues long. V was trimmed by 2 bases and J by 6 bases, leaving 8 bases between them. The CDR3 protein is CATSRRDTNSPLHF. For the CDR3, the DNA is TGTGCCACCAGCAGACGGGACACTAATTCACCCCTCCACTTT. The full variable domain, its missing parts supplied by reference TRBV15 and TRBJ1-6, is DAMVIQNPRYQVTQFGKPVTLSCSQTLNHNVMYWYQQKSSQAPKLLFHYYDKDFNNEADTPDNFQSRRPNTSFCFLDIRSPGLGDTAMYLCATSRRDTNSPLHFGNGTRLTVT.

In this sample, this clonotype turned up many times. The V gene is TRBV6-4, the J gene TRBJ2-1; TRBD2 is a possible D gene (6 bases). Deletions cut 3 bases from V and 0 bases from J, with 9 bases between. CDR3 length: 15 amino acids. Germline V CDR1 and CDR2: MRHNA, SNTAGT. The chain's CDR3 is CASSEDGSSYNEQFF. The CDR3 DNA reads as TGTGCCAGCAGTGAAGACGGGAGCTCCTACAATGAGCAGTTCTTC.

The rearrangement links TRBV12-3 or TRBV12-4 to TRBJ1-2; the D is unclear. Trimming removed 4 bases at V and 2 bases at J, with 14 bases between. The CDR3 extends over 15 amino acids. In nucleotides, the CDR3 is TGTGCCAGCAGTTATAGGGCCCGCATGAACTATGGCTACACCTTC. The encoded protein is CASSYRARMNYGYTF.

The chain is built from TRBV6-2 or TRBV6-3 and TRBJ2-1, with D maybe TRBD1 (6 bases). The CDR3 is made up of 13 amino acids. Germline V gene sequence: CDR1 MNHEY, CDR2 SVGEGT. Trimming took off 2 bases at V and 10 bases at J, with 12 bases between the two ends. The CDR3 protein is CASSYGDKREQFF. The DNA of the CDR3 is TGTGCCAGCAGTTACGGGGACAAACGAGAGCAGTTCTTC.

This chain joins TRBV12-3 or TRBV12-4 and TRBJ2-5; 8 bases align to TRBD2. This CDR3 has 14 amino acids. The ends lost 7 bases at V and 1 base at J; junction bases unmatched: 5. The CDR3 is CASNYAGGQETQYF. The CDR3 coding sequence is TGTGCCAGCAACTATGCGGGGGGCCAAGAGACCCAGTACTTC.

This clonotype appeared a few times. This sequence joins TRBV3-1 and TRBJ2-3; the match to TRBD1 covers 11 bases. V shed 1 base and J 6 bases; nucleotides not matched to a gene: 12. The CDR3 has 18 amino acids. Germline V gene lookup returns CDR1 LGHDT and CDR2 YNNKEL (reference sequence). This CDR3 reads CASSQGRDRGYKDDTQYF. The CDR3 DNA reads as TGTGCCAGCAGCCAAGGACGGGACAGGGGGTATAAGGATGATACGCAGTATTTT.